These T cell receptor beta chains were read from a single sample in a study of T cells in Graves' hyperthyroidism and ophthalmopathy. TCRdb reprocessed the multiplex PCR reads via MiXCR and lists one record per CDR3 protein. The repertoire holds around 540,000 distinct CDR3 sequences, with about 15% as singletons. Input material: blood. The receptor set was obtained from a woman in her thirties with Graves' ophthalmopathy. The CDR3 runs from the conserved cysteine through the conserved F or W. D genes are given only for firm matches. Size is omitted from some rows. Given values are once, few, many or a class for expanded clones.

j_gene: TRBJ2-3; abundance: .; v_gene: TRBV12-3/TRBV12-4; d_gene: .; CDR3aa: CASSLPPRSTDTQYF; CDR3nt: TGTGCCAGCAGTTTACCACCCCGAAGCACAGATACGCAGTATTTT
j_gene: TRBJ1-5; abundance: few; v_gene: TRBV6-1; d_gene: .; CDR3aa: CASSSWNQPQHF; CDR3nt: TGTGCCAGCAGTTCATGGAATCAGCCCCAGCATTTT
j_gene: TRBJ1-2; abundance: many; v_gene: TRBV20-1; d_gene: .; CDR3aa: CSAGQGSLYGYTF; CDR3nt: TGCAGTGCTGGGCAGGGATCCCTCTATGGCTACACCTTC
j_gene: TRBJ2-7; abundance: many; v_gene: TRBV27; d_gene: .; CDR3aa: CASSLTASVYEQYF; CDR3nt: TGTGCCAGCAGTTTGACAGCCTCAGTTTACGAGCAGTACTTC
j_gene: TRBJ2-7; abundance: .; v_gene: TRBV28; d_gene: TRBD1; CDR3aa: CASSDHRGNYEQYF; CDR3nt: TGTGCCAGCAGCGACCACAGGGGGAACTACGAGCAGTACTTC
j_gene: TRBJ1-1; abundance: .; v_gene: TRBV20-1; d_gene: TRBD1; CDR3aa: CSAREDRGGANTEAFF; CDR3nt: TGCAGTGCTAGAGAAGACAGGGGAGGGGCGAACACTGAAGCTTTCTTT
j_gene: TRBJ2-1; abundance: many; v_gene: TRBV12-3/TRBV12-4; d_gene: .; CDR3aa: CASSLGTLQNEQFF; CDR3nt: TGTGCCAGCAGTTTAGGGACCCTACAGAATGAGCAGTTCTTC
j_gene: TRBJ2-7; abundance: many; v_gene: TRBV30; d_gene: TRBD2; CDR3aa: CAWSNSGTSSEQYF; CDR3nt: TGTGCCTGGAGTAACAGCGGGACTTCCAGCGAGCAGTACTTC
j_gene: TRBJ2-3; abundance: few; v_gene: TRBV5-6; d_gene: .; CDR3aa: CASSFNLGRASDTQYF; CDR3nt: TGTGCCAGCAGCTTCAACTTAGGACGGGCAAGTGATACGCAGTATTTT
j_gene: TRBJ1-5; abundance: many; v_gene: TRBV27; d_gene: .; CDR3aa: CASSSGTNNQPQHF; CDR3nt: TGTGCCAGCAGTTCCGGGACAAACAATCAGCCCCAGCATTTT
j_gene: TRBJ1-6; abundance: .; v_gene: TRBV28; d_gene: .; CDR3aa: CASTGVGQPNSPLHF; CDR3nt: TGTGCCAGCACCGGGGTCGGACAGCCCAATTCACCCCTCCACTTT
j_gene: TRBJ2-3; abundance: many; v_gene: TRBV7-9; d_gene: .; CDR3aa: CASSTRTPLGTDTQYF; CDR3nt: TGTGCCAGCAGCACGCGGACCCCACTGGGGACAGATACGCAGTATTTT
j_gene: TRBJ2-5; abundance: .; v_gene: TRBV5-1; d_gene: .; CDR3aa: CASSHRTGRGETQYF; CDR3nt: TGCGCCAGCAGCCACCGGACGGGTCGTGGGGAGACCCAGTACTTC
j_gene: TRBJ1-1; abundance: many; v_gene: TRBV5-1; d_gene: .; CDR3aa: CASSRRGRTNTEAFF; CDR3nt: TGCGCCAGCAGCAGAAGGGGCAGGACGAACACTGAAGCTTTCTTT